This TCR beta chain was sequenced in a study of blood T cell repertoires in COVID-19. Study information: The study drew acute and convalescent COVID-19 samples from the United States, Italy and Spain.

The Seattle patients joined while their infection was active and were tracked longitudinally afterward. Germline-derived CDR1 and CDR2 are MNHEY and SMNVEV (reference sequence). This CDR3 contains 15 residues. V was pared by 7 bases and J by 0 bases, with 6 bases of the junction left unmatched. Source study methods: It was from reference gene primer amplification that nucleated cell counts were estimated. Some clones are missing from TCRdb's copy, which holds only in-frame ones; the method was immunoSEQ multiplex PCR. V and J calls and clone size come straight from that table; D and trimming were deduced from the DNA. The sample includes roughly 120,000 clones, more than 70% of them seen just once.

The V and J genes are TRBV27 and TRBJ1-1, with 9 bases identical to TRBD1. The sequence came from a woman aged 80 or over with COVID-19, enrolled during active disease. Material for sequencing was peripheral blood. CDR3 amino acids: CASKRQGVMNTEAFF. In DNA, the CDR3 is TGTGCCAGCAAGAGACAGGGGGTTATGAACACTGAAGCTTTCTTT.